What follows are 10 T cell receptor beta chains derived from one specimen sequenced in a study of spatial heterogeneity in lung cancer (dated by TCRdb to the late 2010s). The library was made by 5' RACE. The sample was run on a NextSeq 500. The public reads were reprocessed in TCRdb via fastp at Q25 and MiXCR, keeping in-frame beta chains. Records with the same CDR3 protein are collapsed into one entry carrying the most frequent genes and DNA. Here the sample has 7,000 or so distinct CDR3 sequences; approximately 7% occur a single time. The ten top clones hold 60% to 80% of the sample. The time point label, read with the paper, signifies: sample taken at primary tumor resection. For TCR sequencing, whole RNA was extracted from tumor and nontumor lung tissue, or from cryopreserved PBMC samples, and no cell sorting was done. The sequencing used PBMCs, collected at surgery. The source is a male donor with early-stage non-small cell lung cancer.

This clonotype was recorded many times. This beta chain lies outside the target of a library built for alpha chains; its clone size means little. The V and J genes are TRBV3-1 and TRBJ2-4; weak D call: TRBD2 (6 bases). The CDR3 extends over 16 amino acids. Trimming removed 3 bases at V and 0 bases at J, with 12 bases between. Germline CDR1 is LGHDT and CDR2 is YNNKEL (reference sequence). The CDR3: CASSHRDLLAKNIQYF. CDR3 sequence (DNA): TGTGCCAGCAGCCACCGGGACTTACTAGCCAAAAACATTCAGTACTTC.

There are many counts of this clonotype. This beta chain represents an off-target read in a library built for alpha chains; its size is of limited meaning. The CDR3 DNA is TGTGCCAGCAGTTTAGGGGGCGTTGGTCAGCCCCAGCATTTT. Amino acid sequence: CASSLGGVGQPQHF. The V and J genes are TRBV12-3 or TRBV12-4 and TRBJ1-5; possibly TRBD1 for D (5 bases). The CDR3 is 14 amino acids. Trimming cost V 1 base and J 6 bases, with 10 bases left between them.

The sample holds many counts of this clonotype. Because the library targeted alpha chains, this beta chain is an off-target read whose size means little. The gene calls are TRBV20-1 and TRBJ1-1, with D possibly matching TRBD1 (5 bases). From germline, CDR1 is DFQATT and CDR2 SNEGSKA (reference sequence). CDR3 size: 11 residues. DNA for the CDR3: TGCAGGCTGGGAGACGGGGCGGAAGCTTTCTTT. Its protein is CRLGDGAEAFF.

This clonotype was counted many times. This beta chain appears as a stray read in a library generated for alpha chains; its size is not informative. The genes are TRBV28 and TRBJ2-1, with D uncertain. Germline values: CDR1 MDHEN, CDR2 SYDVKM. This CDR3 is built from 12 residues. The V and J ends lost 8 bases and 5 bases respectively, with 10 bases between them. CDR3: CASAGPNNEQFF. CDR3 nucleotide sequence: TGTGCCAGCGCCGGACCCAACAATGAGCAGTTCTTC.

This clonotype has at least ten counts. This beta chain is an unintended read in a library built for alpha chains; its size means little. CDR3 in amino acids: CASSPSGDYGYTF. As DNA, the CDR3 is TGCGCCAGCTCTCCTAGTGGGGACTATGGCTACACCTTC. The genes are TRBV5-1 and TRBJ1-2; D gene ambiguous. The germline V and J ends were trimmed by 7 bases and 3 bases, with 13 bases remaining between them. The germline CDR1 and CDR2 sequences are SGHRS and YFSETQ. This CDR3 has 13 amino acids.

This clonotype has only a few counts. A much larger clone is a single base away; this may be a read error. This beta chain appears as a stray read in a library generated for alpha chains; its size is not informative. Here the CDR3 reads CASSLGMASYEQYF. CDR3 nucleotide sequence: TGTGCCAGCAGCTTAGGGATGGCCTCCTACGAGCAGTACTTC. This rearrangement joins TRBV5-4 to TRBJ2-7, with D uncertain. V lost 2 bases and J 0 bases, leaving 9 bases between the germline ends. Germline lookup yields CDR1 SGHNT and CDR2 YYREEE (reference sequence). This CDR3 has 14 residues.

This clonotype came up many times. This beta chain is an off-target read within a library intended for alpha chains, so its frequency means little. The CDR3 is CASSQEWGADEQFF. The CDR3 DNA is TGCGCCAGCAGCCAAGAATGGGGGGCGGATGAGCAGTTCTTC. This rearrangement joins TRBV4-1 to TRBJ2-1; D possibly matches TRBD1 or TRBD2 (6 bases each). CDR1 and CDR2 from the germline V gene are MGHRA and YSYEKL. Trimming cost V 0 bases and J 8 bases, with 11 bases left between them. The CDR3 sequence is 14 residues long.

A remark on this clonotype: This beta chain is an off-target read within a library intended for alpha chains, so its frequency means little. V gene TRBV9 combines with J gene TRBJ1-6; TRBD1 aligns across 7 bases. Germline V gene data show CDR1 as SGDLS and CDR2 as YYNGEE. The CDR3 covers 17 residues. The V and J ends lost 0 bases and 0 bases, in that order; junction bases with no gene match: 3. This CDR3 reads CASSVEGDSSYNSPLHF. CDR3 coding DNA: TGTGCCAGCAGCGTAGAAGGGGACAGCTCCTATAATTCACCCCTCCACTTT.

Details on this clonotype: The library was prepared for alpha chains; this beta chain is a stray read, so its frequency means little. The chain is built from TRBV29-1 and TRBJ1-2, with TRBD1 matching 8 bases. This CDR3 comprises 12 residues. V lost 7 bases and J lost 2; bases outside the gene matches: 3. CDR1 is SQVTM, CDR2 ANQGSEA, per germline. The CDR3 reads CSADRDNYGYTF. The CDR3 coding sequence is TGCAGCGCGGACAGGGACAACTATGGCTACACCTTC.

This clonotype was seen ten or more times. At one end, the junction sequence differs from germline, possibly due to a read error. The library was designed around alpha chains, so this beta chain is a stray read whose abundance carries little weight. The rearrangement uses TRBV27 and TRBJ2-7; D is possibly TRBD2 (7 bases). The CDR3 sequence is 16 residues long. Per germline, CDR1 MNHEY and CDR2 SMNVEV (reference sequence). This CDR3 reads CASRSLGGGHSNEQYF. For the CDR3, the DNA is TGTGCCAGCAGGTCACTGGGCGGGGGACACTCCAACGAGCAGTACTTC.